This entry lists 14 T cell receptor beta chains sequenced from one sample in a study of blood T cell repertoires in COVID-19. Here immunoSEQ multiplex PCR was the method, and the copy in TCRdb shows in-frame clones only, minus some. There are a few hundred thousand clones in the sample; approximately 85% occur only once, and about 8.5% lies in the top ten. The sequenced material came from peripheral blood. These receptors were collected from a man aged 18 to 30 with active or convalescent COVID-19.

This rearrangement joins TRBV2 to TRBJ2-5; 10 bases match TRBD1. CDR3 size: 14 residues. CDR1 SNHLY and CDR2 FYNNEI come from the germline V gene. Trimming cost V 5 bases and J 4 bases; bases outside gene matches: 4. The CDR3 sequence: CASSPDRGIETQYF. CDR3 sequence (DNA): TGTGCCAGCAGTCCGGACAGGGGGATAGAGACCCAGTACTTC.

This chain connects TRBV11-3 to TRBJ1-1, with TRBD1 matching over 7 bases. This CDR3 comprises 13 residues. Germline CDR1 and CDR2: SGHNT and YENEEA. The ends lost 3 bases at V and 9 bases at J; junction bases unmatched: 7. The CDR3 nucleotides are TGTGCCAGCAGCTTGACAGGGTTGGGCAAAGCTTTCTTT. Its protein is CASSLTGLGKAFF.

The chain employs TRBV11-3 and TRBJ1-1; D not resolved. Germline CDR1 reads SGHNT; CDR2 reads YENEEA. CDR3 length equals 12 residues. Deletions cut 5 bases from V and 1 base from J, with 5 bases between. Here the CDR3 reads CASSHRNTEAFF. In DNA, the CDR3 is TGTGCCAGCAGCCACAGGAACACTGAAGCTTTCTTT.

This clone was seen a handful of times. The genes are TRBV18 and TRBJ1-1; D not resolved. V gave up 4 bases and J gave up 1 base, with 7 bases separating them. CDR3 length: 13 amino acids. Germline loops: CDR1 KGHSH, CDR2 LQKENI. The CDR3 is CASSLHSNTEAFF. The CDR3 nucleotides are TGTGCCAGCTCACTTCATTCGAACACTGAAGCTTTCTTT.

J is TRBJ1-2 and V is TRBV9; 7 bases line up with TRBD1. Germline V CDR1 and CDR2: SGDLS, YYNGEE. The CDR3 contains 15 residues. The junction had 6 bases not matched to a gene; V was cut back by 2 bases and J by 2 bases. The CDR3, as DNA: TGTGCCAGCAGCGTGGCGGCGGGACAGAACTATGGCTACACCTTC. This encodes CASSVAAGQNYGYTF.

The chain is built from TRBV6-4 and TRBJ1-2, with a tentative D call TRBD1 (6 bases). Per the germline V gene, CDR1 is MRHNA and CDR2 is SNTAGT. V lost 4 bases to trimming and J lost 6 bases, with 9 bases between them. The CDR3 length is 12 residues. The CDR3 nucleotides are TGTGCCAGCAGTGGCCAGGGGAATGGCTACACCTTC. This sequence encodes CASSGQGNGYTF.

The chain employs TRBV10-3 and TRBJ1-5, with 7 bases fitting TRBD1. CDR3 length: 15 amino acids. The ends lost 0 bases at V and 10 bases at J; junction bases unmatched: 9. Germline-derived CDR1 and CDR2 are ENHRY and SYGVKD. CDR3 sequence: CAISESSTGSDPQHF. DNA for the CDR3: TGTGCCATCAGTGAGTCTTCGACAGGGAGCGATCCCCAGCATTTT.

The rearrangement uses TRBV29-1 and TRBJ1-1; D is undetermined. This CDR3 has 12 residues. The germline CDR1 and CDR2 sequences are SQVTM and ANQGSEA. V was pared by 4 bases and J by 1 base, with 7 bases between. As DNA, the CDR3 is TGCAGCGTTGTCGGGAGGAACACTGAAGCTTTCTTT. Translating gives CSVVGRNTEAFF.

This clone was picked up a small number of times. The J gene is TRBJ2-2, the V gene TRBV4-2, with D possibly matching TRBD2 (7 bases). The V and J ends lost 3 bases and 7 bases respectively, with 15 bases between them. Germline-derived CDR1 and CDR2 are LGHNA and YNFKEQ. The CDR3 is 15 residues long. The CDR3, as DNA: TGTGCCAGCAGCCAGGGAGGGGGAGACCTCGGGGAGCTGTTTTTT. Protein sequence: CASSQGGGDLGELFF.

V usage is TRBV5-6 and J usage is TRBJ2-7; tentatively, D is TRBD2 (6 bases). V lost 0 bases and J lost 7, with 8 bases in between. This CDR3 spans 12 amino acids. Germline assignment: CDR1 SGHDT and CDR2 YYEEEE. The CDR3 sequence is CASSLGGLEQYF. CDR3 nucleotide sequence: TGTGCCAGCAGCTTGGGAGGACTAGAGCAGTACTTC.

The V call is TRBV3-1 (or the pseudogene TRBV3-2), the J call TRBJ1-5; D is undetermined. V lost 1 base to trimming and J lost 0 bases, with 7 bases between them. Per germline, CDR1 LGHDT and CDR2 YNNKEL (reference sequence). CDR3 size: 15 residues. Here the CDR3 DNA reads TGTGCCAGCAGCCAAGCGGGTTATAGCAATCAGCCCCAGCATTTT. Its protein product is CASSQAGYSNQPQHF.

This chain's CDR3 is CASSHYPGTGGETQYF. DNA of the CDR3: TGTGCCAGCTCACACTATCCCGGGACAGGGGGAGAGACCCAGTACTTC. The chain has TRBV18 and TRBJ2-5; TRBD1 matches 11 bases. After removal of 4 bases from V and 4 bases from J, the junction contained 8 bases not matched to a gene. The CDR3 runs to 16 residues. In germline, CDR1 is KGHSH, CDR2 LQKENI.

The chain links TRBV5-5 to TRBJ2-7; 8 bases are shared with TRBD2. This CDR3 is built from 16 residues. Germline values: CDR1 SGHKS, CDR2 YYEKEE (reference sequence). V dropped 4 bases and J dropped 4; count of bases not matched to a gene: 13. The CDR3 region is CASSQTGTSNWYEQYF. The CDR3 DNA follows: TGTGCCAGCAGCCAGACGGGGACTAGTAATTGGTACGAGCAGTACTTC.

The rearrangement joins TRBV6-5 to TRBJ1-1, with 7 bases that match TRBD1. Trimming cost V 2 bases and J 4 bases; bases outside gene matches: 7. The V gene's germline CDR1 is MNHEY and CDR2 SVGAGI. The CDR3 loop spans 15 amino acids. CDR3 nucleotide sequence: TGTGCCAGCAGTTACGATGGACAGGCTAGCACTGAAGCTTTCTTT. It translates to CASSYDGQASTEAFF.